The T cell receptor beta chain described here comes from a study of cytomegalovirus exposure and HLA in healthy donors. Points from the study as a whole: A later examination showed that TCR association rates differed by HLA locus, with DRB1 most and HLA-C fewest. The authors later found HLA-associated TCR beta chains more clonally expanded than equally common others. Published work reported that the classifier diagnosed cytomegalovirus status with high specificity and sensitivity. Associated with cytomegalovirus, according to the listing, were 150 to 200 TCR beta chains.

Germline V gene sequence: CDR1 SGHNT, CDR2 YYREEE (reference sequence). The trim removed 4 bases at V and 2 bases at J, leaving 6 bases unmatched. CDR3 length equals 16 residues. It was with 60 Vbeta and 13 Jbeta primers that the PCR ran. Clones were read by immunoSEQ multiplex PCR, and TCRdb kept only the in-frame ones, dropping some. The sample yields 130,000 to 150,000 clones, 72% seen once. Of note for this clone: Its target is unknown.

The chain is built from TRBV5-4 and TRBJ2-5, with 12 bases that match TRBD2. The sample comprised PBMCs. The TCR originated in a man in his forties in good health and CMV-seronegative. CDR3 protein: CASSTRGTSGQETQYF. CDR3 DNA: TGTGCCAGCAGCACCAGAGGGACTAGCGGGCAAGAGACCCAGTACTTC.